The present T cell receptor (beta chain) was sequenced within a study of a mutant IDH1 vaccine in newly diagnosed glioma. This clone has only a few counts. Antigen unknown. Time point meaning: week 47, end of study. What each vaccine dose contained was 300 ug of mutant IDH1 20-mer peptide, accompanied by topical imiquimod. Repertoires were generated with immunoSEQ multiplex PCR, while TCRdb's copy carries only in-frame clones and drops some. Counted here are 10,000 to 15,000 clones, roughly four fifths occurring once; the ten biggest clones make up about 4.2%. Trimming removed 10 bases at V and 2 bases at J, with 24 bases between. This CDR3 has 16 residues. The V gene's germline CDR1 is WNHNN and CDR2 SYGVQD (reference sequence).

The chain couples TRBV10-1 to TRBJ2-7, with D unclear. This specimen consisted of PBMCs, obtained from a glioma patient whose treatment included an IDH1 peptide vaccine. The sequence was collected from a woman in her 40s with glioma. In nucleotides, the CDR3 is TGCGCCACCGAGCCTACTATAGCCCGAATAGCCTACGAGCAGTACTTC. Protein product: CATEPTIARIAYEQYF.